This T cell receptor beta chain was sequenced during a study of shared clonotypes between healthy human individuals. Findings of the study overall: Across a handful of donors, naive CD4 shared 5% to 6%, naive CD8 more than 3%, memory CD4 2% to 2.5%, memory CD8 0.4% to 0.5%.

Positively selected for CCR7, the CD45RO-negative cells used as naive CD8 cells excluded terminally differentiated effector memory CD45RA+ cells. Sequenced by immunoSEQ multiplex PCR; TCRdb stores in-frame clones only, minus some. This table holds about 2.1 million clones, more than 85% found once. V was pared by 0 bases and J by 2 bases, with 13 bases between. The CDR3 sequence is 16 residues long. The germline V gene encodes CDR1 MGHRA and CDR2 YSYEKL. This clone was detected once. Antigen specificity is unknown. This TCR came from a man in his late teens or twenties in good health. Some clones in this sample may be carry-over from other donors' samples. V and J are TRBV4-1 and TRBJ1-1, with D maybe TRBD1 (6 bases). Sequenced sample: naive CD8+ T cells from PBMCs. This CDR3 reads CASSQDGGQRNTEAFF. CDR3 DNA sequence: TGCGCCAGCAGCCAAGATGGGGGGCAGAGAAACACTGAAGCTTTCTTT.